A selection of T cell receptor beta chains follows, all from one sample in a study of blood T cell repertoires in COVID-19. Libraries were prepared by immunoSEQ multiplex PCR; TCRdb keeps only in-frame clonotypes and omits some of them. The top ten hold over 10% of the sample, which has fewer than 350,000 clones, 86% seen once. Material: peripheral blood. The receptors derive from an older woman with COVID-19, enrolled during active disease. The conserved cysteine and the conserved F or W are not part of the CDR3 here. Fields, in order: V gene, clone size, CDR3 protein. Rows may omit the clone size; those that give it use once, few, many or a size class.

V gene: TRBV20-1; clone size: NA; CDR3 protein: SASGAGGSGNTIY
V gene: TRBV3-1/TRBV3-2; clone size: NA; CDR3 protein: ASSQPGGVAF
V gene: TRBV6-5; clone size: NA; CDR3 protein: ASSNSGDFYEQY
V gene: TRBV7-9; clone size: NA; CDR3 protein: ASSRGQDAGEAF
V gene: TRBV7-2; clone size: NA; CDR3 protein: ASSLKEGRTEAF
V gene: TRBV7-9; clone size: NA; CDR3 protein: ASSPKRGGEETQY
V gene: TRBV7-2; clone size: NA; CDR3 protein: ASSLDSRGEETQY
V gene: TRBV6-5; clone size: few; CDR3 protein: ASRGDRAEAF
V gene: TRBV7-9; clone size: NA; CDR3 protein: ASRGGKANEKLF
V gene: TRBV9; clone size: NA; CDR3 protein: ASSVGLGGNTEAF
V gene: TRBV29-1; clone size: NA; CDR3 protein: SVGLRGSGNYGYT
V gene: TRBV5-1; clone size: NA; CDR3 protein: ASSLVRDRGNEQF
V gene: TRBV2; clone size: NA; CDR3 protein: ASGREPYQETQY
V gene: TRBV12-5; clone size: NA; CDR3 protein: ASGLVRDGGAPETQY
V gene: TRBV27; clone size: NA; CDR3 protein: ASRRQGSLNQPQH
V gene: TRBV2; clone size: NA; CDR3 protein: ASSALAGAYNEQF
V gene: TRBV27; clone size: NA; CDR3 protein: ASSRDRDAGELF
V gene: TRBV5-1; clone size: many; CDR3 protein: ASSGGGLTDTQY
V gene: TRBV19; clone size: few; CDR3 protein: AARQGATGYT
V gene: TRBV27; clone size: once; CDR3 protein: ASSSDRGGYT
V gene: TRBV27; clone size: NA; CDR3 protein: ASSLYETGTYEQY
V gene: TRBV9; clone size: NA; CDR3 protein: ASSIGQGNYGYT
V gene: TRBV6-5; clone size: NA; CDR3 protein: ASIPDGGAVQPQH
V gene: TRBV7-6; clone size: NA; CDR3 protein: ASSLGIGGGNTEAF
V gene: TRBV27; clone size: NA; CDR3 protein: ASSTGDATNEKLF
V gene: TRBV7-8; clone size: NA; CDR3 protein: ASSKRDRGVTQY